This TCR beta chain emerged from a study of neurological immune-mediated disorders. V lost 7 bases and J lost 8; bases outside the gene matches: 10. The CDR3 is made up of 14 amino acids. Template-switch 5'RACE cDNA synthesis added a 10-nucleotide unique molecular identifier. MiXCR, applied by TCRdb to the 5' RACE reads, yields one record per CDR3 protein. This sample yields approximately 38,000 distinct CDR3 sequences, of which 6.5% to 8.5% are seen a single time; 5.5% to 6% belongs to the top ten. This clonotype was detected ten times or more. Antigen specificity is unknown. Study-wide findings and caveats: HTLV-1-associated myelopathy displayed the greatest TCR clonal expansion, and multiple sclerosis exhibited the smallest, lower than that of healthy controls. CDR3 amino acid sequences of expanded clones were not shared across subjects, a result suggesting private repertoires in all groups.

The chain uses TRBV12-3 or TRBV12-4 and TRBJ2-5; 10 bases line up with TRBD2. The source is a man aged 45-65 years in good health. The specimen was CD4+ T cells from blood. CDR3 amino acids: CASTRVLAGETQYF. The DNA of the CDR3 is TGTGCCAGCACGAGAGTTCTAGCGGGAGAAACCCAGTACTTC.